This T cell receptor (beta chain) was captured by sequencing in a study of T cell responses to AZD1222 COVID-19 vaccine (dated by TCRdb to 2020 to 2022). Notes on the research overall: AZD1222 recipients whose second dose came at about 4 weeks and those whose second dose came at about 12 weeks were combined into one group, since spike-specific TCR depth and breadth did not differ between the two schedules. TCR sequencing was performed for over 230 trial participants, of whom around 200 were given two doses of AZD1222 and some 25 were given two doses of MenACWY control vaccine. Trial participants were enrolled into age subgroups of 18-55, 56-69 and 70-plus years, which contained around 150, 29 and 61 TCR-sequenced participants, respectively. On the study overall, not on this receptor specifically: Reportedly, close to half of the unique spike-specific TCRs recognized epitopes lying outside the regions that are mutated in the B.1.351 and B.1.1.7 variants. Vaccine-associated CD4 TCRs spanned the whole spike protein, with dominant responses in regions 160-218 and 743-854. Most participants were white British and females outnumbered males, and the authors suggested that clonal diversity may have been underestimated. Conclusions about previously exposed vaccinees are limited because only six or seven AZD1222 recipients were SARS-CoV-2 seropositive at baseline. Spike-specific TCR breadth and depth rose significantly after two AZD1222 doses compared with day 0 and with MenACWY recipients. The 56-69-year group was small, and its depth increase did not reach significance, likely because of low power. Because no day 14 peak-response samples were available, repertoires were characterized only after the peak T cell response.

Relative to germline, V is 0 bases shorter and J is 3 bases shorter, with 8 bases between their ends. The CDR3 sequence holds 15 residues, the cysteine and phenylalanine included. Here the CDR3 DNA is all that survives: 45 bases in frame from base 1. According to the germline V gene, CDR1 reads MDHEN and CDR2 reads SYDVKM. The CDR3 regions of human TCRbeta chains were analyzed by immunosequencing. In the authors' own workflow: TCRs in the repertoires were compared against a reference library of SARS-CoV-2-specific TCRs that had been generated with the MIRA antigen-specificity platform. Breadth meant the fraction of unique TCRs that were SARS-CoV-2-associated, whereas depth meant the fraction of total T cells that were SARS-CoV-2-associated. Using the MIRA data, each spike-specific TCR was mapped to the spike region that the TCR reacts to and placed in a CD4 or CD8 class. Log10-transformed breadth and depth values were compared by one-way ANOVA with Sidak's multiple comparisons tests. TCRdb took this table from immuneACCESS and kept in-frame rearrangements with V and J called. Such tables lack part of the clones; where checked against another copy, unresolved V genes explain under half of the gap, and the rest is unexplained. The V and J calls and the clone size are those of that table, but D and trimming were determined from the DNA. In all, the sample holds 100,000 to 150,000 clones, and over 75% of those were seen once. Around 7.2% of the sample is in the top ten clones.

The sample's time point label, decoded: baseline before first vaccination. Samples from vaccinated people were obtained from the UK trials COV001 and COV002, which included a single-blind randomized controlled phase 2/3 trial of AZD1222 (ChAdOx1 nCoV-19) in healthy adults. For TCRbeta chain sequencing, PBMC samples were collected from trial participants at day 0 and at day 28 after the second dose. About this clone itself: It has no known antigen specificity. Base qualities are not provided; no much larger clone lies one nucleotide away.

The sequenced sample was peripheral blood, obtained on day 0 of AZD1222 vaccination. The chain is made from TRBV28 and TRBJ1-4, with no confidently assigned D gene. The receptor was isolated from an adult in good health. Read as DNA, the sequence is TGTGCCAGCAGTTTATGGGGCCCCGCTAATGAAAAACTGTTTTTT. It translates to CASSLWGPANEKLFF.